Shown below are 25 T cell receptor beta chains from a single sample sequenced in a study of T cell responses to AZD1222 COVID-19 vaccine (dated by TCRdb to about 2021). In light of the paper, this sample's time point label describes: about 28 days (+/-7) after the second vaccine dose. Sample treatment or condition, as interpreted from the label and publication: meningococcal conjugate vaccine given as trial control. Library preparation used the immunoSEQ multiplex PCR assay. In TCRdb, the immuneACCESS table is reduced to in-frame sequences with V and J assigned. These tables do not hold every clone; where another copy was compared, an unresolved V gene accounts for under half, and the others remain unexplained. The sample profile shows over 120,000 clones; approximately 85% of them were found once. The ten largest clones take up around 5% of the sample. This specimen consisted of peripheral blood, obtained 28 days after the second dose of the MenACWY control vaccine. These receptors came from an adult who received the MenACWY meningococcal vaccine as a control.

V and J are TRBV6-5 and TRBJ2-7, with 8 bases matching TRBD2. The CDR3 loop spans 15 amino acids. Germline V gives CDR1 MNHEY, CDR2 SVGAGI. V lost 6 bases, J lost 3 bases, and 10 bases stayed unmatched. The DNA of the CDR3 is TGTGCCAGCAGCCAAACCGGGACTAGAAACTACGAGCAGTACTTC. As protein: CASSQTGTRNYEQYF.

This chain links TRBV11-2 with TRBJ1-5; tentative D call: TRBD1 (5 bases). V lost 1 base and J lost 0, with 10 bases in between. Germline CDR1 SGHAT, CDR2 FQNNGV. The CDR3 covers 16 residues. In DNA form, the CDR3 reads TGTGCCAGCAGCTTAGGGACACGTTCTAGCAATCAGCCCCAGCATTTT. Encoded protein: CASSLGTRSSNQPQHF.

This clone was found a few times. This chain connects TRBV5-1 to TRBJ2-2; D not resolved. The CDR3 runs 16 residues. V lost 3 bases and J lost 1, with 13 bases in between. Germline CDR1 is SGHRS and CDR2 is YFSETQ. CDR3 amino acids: CASSSRVGGNTGELFF. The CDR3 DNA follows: TGCGCCAGCAGCTCAAGGGTTGGCGGGAACACCGGGGAGCTGTTTTTT.

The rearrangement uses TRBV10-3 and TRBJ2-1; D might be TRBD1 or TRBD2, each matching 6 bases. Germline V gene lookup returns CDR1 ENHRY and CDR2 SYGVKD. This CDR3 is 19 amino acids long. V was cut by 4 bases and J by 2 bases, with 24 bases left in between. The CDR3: CAISGAPTRQEGAYNEQFF. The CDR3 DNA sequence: TGTGCCATCAGTGGAGCCCCAACCCGTCAGGAGGGGGCCTACAATGAGCAGTTCTTC.

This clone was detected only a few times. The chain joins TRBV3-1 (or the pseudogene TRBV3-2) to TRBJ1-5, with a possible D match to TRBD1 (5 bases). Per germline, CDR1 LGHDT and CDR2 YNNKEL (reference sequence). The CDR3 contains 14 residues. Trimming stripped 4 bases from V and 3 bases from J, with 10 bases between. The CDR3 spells CASSPAGNNQPQHF. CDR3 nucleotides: TGTGCCAGCAGCCCCGCAGGGAACAATCAGCCCCAGCATTTT.

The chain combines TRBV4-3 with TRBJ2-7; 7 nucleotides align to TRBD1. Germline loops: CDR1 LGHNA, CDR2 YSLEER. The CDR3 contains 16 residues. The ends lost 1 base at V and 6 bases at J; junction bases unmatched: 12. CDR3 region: CASSQGPGTGDGEQYF. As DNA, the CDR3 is TGCGCCAGCAGCCAAGGGCCCGGTACAGGGGACGGCGAGCAGTACTTC.

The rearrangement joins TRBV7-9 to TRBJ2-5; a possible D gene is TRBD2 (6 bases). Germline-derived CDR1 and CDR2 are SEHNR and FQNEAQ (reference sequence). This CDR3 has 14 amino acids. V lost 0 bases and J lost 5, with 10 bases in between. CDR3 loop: CASSLARDGETQYF. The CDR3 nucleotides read TGTGCCAGCAGCTTAGCGCGGGACGGGGAGACCCAGTACTTC.

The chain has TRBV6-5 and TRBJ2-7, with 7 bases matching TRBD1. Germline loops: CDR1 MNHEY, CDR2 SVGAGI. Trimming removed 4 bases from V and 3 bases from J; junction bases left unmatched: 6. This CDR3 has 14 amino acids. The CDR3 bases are TGTGCCAGCAGTTGGGACAGAGGTCTCTACGAGCAGTACTTC. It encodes CASSWDRGLYEQYF.

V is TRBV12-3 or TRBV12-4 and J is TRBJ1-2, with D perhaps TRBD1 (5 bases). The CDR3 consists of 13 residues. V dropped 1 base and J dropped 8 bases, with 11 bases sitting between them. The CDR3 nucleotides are TGTGCCAGCAGTTTAGTCGGGACGTTGGGCTACACCTTC. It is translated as CASSLVGTLGYTF.

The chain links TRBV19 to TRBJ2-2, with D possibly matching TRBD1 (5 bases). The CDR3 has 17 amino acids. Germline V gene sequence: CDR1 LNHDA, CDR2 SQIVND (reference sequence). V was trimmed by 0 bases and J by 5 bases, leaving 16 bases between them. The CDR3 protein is CASSIDRVGLGTGELFF. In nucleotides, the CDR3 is TGTGCCAGTAGTATAGACAGGGTAGGGCTTGGGACCGGGGAGCTGTTTTTT. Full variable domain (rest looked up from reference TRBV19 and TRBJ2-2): DGGITQSPKYLFRKEGQNVTLSCEQNLNHDAMYWYRQDPGQGLRLIYYSQIVNDFQKGDIAEGYSVSREKKESFPLTVTSAQKNPTAFYLCASSIDRVGLGTGELFFGEGSRLTVL.

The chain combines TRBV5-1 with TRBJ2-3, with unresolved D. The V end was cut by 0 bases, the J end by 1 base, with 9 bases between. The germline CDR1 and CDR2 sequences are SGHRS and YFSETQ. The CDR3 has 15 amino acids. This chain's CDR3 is CASSLVGIRTDTQYF. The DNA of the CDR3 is TGCGCCAGCAGCTTGGTAGGGATTCGCACAGATACGCAGTATTTT. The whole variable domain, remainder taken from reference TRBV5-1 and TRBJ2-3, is KAGVTQTPRYLIKTRGQQVTLSCSPISGHRSVSWYQQTPGQGLQFLFEYFSETQRNKGNFPGRFSGRQFSNSRSEMNVSTLELGDSALYLCASSLVGIRTDTQYFGPGTRLTVL.

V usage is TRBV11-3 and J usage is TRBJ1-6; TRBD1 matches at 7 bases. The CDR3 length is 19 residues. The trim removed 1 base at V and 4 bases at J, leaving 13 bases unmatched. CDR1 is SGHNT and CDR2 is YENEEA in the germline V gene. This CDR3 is CASSLVWGDRLKYNSPLHF. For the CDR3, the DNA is TGTGCCAGCAGCTTAGTTTGGGGGGACAGATTAAAGTATAATTCACCCCTCCACTTT.

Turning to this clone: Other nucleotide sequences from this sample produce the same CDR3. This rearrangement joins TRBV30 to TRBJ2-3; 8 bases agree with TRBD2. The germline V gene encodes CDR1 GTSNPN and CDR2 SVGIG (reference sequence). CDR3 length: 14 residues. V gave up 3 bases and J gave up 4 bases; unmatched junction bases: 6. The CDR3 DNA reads TGTGCCTGGAGCCCTGGACTAGCCGCAGATACGCAGTATTTT. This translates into CAWSPGLAADTQYF.

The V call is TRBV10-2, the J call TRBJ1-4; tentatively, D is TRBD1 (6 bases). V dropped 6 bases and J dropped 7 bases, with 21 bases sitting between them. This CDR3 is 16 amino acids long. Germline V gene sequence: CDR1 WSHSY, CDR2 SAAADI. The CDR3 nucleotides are TGCGCCAGCAGAGGACCACTGACCGGGACACCTGAAAAACTGTTTTTT. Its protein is CASRGPLTGTPEKLFF.

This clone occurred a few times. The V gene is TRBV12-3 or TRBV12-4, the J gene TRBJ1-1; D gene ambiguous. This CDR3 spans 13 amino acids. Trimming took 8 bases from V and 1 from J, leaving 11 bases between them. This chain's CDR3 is CASLPRENTEAFF. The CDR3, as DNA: TGTGCCAGCCTCCCCCGGGAGAACACTGAAGCTTTCTTT.

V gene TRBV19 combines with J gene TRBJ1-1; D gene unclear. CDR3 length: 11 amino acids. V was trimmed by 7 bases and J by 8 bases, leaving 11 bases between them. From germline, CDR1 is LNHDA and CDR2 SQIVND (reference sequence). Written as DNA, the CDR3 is TGTGCCAGTACTTCGCGTTACGAAGCTTTCTTT. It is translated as CASTSRYEAFF.

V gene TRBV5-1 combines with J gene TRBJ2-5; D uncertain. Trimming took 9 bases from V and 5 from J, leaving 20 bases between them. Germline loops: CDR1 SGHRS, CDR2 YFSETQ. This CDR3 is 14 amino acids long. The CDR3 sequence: CATSPRPGPETQYF. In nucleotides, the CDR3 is TGCGCCACCTCCCCGAGGCCCGGCCCGGAGACCCAGTACTTC.

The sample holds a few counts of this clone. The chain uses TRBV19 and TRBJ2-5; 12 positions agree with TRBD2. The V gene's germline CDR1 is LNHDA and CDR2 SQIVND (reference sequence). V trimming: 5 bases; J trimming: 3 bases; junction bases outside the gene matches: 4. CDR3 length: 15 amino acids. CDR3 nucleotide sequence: TGTGCCAGTAGTGCCCTAGCGGGGGGGGAAGAGACCCAGTACTTC. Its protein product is CASSALAGGEETQYF.

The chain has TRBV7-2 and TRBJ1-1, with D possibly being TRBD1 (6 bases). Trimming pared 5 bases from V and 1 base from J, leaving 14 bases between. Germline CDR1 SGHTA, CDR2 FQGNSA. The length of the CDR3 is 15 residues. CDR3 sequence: CASSPQGGGNTEAFF. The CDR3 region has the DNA TGTGCCAGCAGCCCACAGGGCGGAGGGAACACTGAAGCTTTCTTT.

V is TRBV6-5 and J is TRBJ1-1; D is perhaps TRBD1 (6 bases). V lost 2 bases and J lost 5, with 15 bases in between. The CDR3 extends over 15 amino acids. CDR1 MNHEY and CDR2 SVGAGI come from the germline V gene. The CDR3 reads CASSYPSGVGTEAFF. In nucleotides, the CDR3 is TGTGCCAGCAGTTACCCCTCAGGGGTTGGAACTGAAGCTTTCTTT.

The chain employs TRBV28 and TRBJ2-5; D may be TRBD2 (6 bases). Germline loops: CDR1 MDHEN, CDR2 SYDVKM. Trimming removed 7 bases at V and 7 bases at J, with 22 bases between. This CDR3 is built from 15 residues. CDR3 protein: CASNFIGSWGRTQYF. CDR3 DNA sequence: TGTGCCAGCAATTTTATCGGGAGCTGGGGCAGGACCCAGTACTTC.

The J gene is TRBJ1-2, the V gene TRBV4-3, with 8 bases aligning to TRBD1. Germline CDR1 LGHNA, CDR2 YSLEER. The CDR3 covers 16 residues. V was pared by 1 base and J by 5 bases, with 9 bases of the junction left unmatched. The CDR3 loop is CASSQVGTGVGYGYTF. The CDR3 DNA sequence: TGCGCCAGCAGCCAAGTCGGGACAGGAGTAGGGTATGGCTACACCTTC.

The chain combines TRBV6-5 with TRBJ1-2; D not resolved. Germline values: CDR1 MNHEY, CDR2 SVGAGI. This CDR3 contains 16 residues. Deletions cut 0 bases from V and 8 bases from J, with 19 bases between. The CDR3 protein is CASSYSHLAAFSGYTF. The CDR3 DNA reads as TGTGCCAGCAGTTACTCTCATCTGGCAGCCTTTTCCGGCTACACCTTC.

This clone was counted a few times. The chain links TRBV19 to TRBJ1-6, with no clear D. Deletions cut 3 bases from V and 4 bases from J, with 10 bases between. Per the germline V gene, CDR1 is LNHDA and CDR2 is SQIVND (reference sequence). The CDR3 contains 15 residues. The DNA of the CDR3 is TGTGCCAGTAGTATCGGGTTACGGTATAATTCACCCCTCCACTTT. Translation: CASSIGLRYNSPLHF.

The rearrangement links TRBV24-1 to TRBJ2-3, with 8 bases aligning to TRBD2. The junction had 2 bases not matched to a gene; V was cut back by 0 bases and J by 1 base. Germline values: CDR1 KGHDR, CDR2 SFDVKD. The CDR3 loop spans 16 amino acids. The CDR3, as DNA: TGTGCCACCAGTGATTTGCGTAGCGGGGGCACAGATACGCAGTATTTT. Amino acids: CATSDLRSGGTDTQYF.